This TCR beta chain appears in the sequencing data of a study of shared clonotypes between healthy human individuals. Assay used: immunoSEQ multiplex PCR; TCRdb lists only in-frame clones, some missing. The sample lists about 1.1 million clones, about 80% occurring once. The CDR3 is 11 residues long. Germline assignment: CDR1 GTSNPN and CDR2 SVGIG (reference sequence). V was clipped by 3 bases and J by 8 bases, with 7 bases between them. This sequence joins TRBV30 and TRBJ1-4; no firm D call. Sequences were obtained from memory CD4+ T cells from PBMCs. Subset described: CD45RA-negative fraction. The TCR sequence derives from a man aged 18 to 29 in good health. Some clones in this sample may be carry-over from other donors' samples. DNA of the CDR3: TGTGCCTGGAGACTTTTGGAAAAACTGTTTTTT. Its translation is CAWRLLEKLFF.